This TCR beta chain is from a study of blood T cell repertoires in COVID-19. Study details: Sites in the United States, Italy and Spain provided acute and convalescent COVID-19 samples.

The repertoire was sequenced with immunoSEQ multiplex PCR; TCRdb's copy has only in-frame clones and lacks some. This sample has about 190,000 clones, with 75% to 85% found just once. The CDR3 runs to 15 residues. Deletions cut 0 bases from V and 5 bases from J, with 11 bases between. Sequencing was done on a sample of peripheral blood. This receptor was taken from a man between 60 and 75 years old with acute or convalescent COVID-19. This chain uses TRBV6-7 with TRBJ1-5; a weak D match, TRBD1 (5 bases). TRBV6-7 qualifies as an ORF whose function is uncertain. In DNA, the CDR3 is TGTGCCAGCAGTTACTCAGTGGGAGGGGATCAGCCCCAGCATTTT. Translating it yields CASSYSVGGDQPQHF.